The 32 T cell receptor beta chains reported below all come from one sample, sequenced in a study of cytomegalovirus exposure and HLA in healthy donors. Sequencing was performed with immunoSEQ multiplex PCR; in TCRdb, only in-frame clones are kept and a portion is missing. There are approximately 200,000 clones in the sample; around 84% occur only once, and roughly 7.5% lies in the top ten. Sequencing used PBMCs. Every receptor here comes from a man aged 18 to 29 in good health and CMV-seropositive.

The CDR3 protein is CASSFRTETQYF. The DNA for the CDR3 is TGTGCCAGCAGCTTCAGGACTGAGACCCAGTACTTC. V is TRBV7-2 and J is TRBJ2-5; perhaps TRBD2 as D (5 bases). There are 12 residues in the CDR3. V gave up 3 bases and J gave up 5 bases, with 7 bases separating them. Germline loops: CDR1 SGHTA, CDR2 FQGNSA. The full variable domain, completed using reference TRBV7-2 and TRBJ2-5, is GAGVSQSPSNKVTEKGKDVELRCDPISGHTALYWYRQSLGQGLEFLIYFQGNSAPDKSGLPSDRFSAERTGGSVSTLTIQRTQQEDSAVYLCASSFRTETQYFGPGTRLLVL.

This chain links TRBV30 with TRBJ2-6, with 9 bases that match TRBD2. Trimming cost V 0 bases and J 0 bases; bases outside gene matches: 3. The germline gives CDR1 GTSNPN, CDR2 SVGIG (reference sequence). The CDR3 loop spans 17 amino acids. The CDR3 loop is CAWSVRTSVSGANVLTF. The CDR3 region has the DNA TGTGCCTGGAGTGTGCGGACTAGCGTCTCTGGGGCCAACGTCCTGACTTTC.

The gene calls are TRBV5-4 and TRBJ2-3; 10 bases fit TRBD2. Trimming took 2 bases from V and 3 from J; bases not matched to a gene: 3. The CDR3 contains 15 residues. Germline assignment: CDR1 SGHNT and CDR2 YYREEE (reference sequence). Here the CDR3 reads CASSLTSGVTDTQYF. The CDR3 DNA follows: TGTGCCAGCAGCTTAACTAGCGGGGTGACAGATACGCAGTATTTT.

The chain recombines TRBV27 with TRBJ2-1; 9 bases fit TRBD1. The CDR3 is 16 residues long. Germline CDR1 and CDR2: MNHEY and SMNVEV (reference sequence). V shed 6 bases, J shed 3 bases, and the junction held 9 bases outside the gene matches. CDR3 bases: TGTGCCAGCAGCCCCCCGGGACAGGGAAACTACAATGAGCAGTTCTTC. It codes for CASSPPGQGNYNEQFF.

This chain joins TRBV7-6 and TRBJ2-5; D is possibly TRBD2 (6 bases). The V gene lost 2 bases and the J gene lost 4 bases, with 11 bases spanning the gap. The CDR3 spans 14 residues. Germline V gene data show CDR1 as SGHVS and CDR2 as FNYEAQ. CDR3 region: CASSLLGGRETQYF. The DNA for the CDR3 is TGTGCCAGCAGCTTATTAGGAGGGCGAGAGACCCAGTACTTC.

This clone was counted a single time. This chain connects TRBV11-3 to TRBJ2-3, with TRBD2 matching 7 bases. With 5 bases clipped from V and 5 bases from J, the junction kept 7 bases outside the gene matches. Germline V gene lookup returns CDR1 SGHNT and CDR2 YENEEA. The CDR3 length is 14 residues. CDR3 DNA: TGTGCCAGCAGCGCTAGCGGTGTTCAAGATACGCAGTATTTT. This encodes CASSASGVQDTQYF. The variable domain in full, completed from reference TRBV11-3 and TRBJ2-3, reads EAGVVQSPRYKIIEKKQPVAFWCNPISGHNTLYWYLQNLGQGPELLIRYENEEAVDDSQLPKDRFSAERLKGVDSTLKIQPAELGDSAVYLCASSASGVQDTQYFGPGTRLTVL.

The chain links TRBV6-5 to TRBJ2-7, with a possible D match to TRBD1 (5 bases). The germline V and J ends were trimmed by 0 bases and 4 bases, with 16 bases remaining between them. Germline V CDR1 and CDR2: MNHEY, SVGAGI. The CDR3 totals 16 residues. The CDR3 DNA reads TGTGCCAGCAGTTACTCTGTGGTTATGACAGCTTACGAGCAGTACTTC. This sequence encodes CASSYSVVMTAYEQYF.

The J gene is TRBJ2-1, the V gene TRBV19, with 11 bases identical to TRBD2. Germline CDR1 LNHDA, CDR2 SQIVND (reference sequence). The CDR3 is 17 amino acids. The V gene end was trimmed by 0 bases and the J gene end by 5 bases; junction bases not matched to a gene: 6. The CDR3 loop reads CASSIDLGLAGNNEQFF. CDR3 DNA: TGTGCCAGTAGTATAGATCTCGGACTAGCGGGTAACAATGAGCAGTTCTTC.

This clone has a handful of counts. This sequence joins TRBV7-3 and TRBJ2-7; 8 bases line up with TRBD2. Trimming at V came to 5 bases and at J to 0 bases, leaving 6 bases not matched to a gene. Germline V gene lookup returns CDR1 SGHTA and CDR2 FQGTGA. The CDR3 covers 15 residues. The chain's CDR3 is CASSGSGGASYEQYF. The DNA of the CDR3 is TGTGCCAGCAGCGGATCCGGGGGGGCCTCCTACGAGCAGTACTTC.

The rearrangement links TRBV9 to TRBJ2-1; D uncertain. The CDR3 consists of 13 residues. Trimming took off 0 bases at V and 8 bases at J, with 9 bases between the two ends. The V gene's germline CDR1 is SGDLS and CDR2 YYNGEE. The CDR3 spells CASSVASPDEQFF. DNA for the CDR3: TGTGCCAGCAGCGTAGCGAGCCCCGATGAGCAGTTCTTC.

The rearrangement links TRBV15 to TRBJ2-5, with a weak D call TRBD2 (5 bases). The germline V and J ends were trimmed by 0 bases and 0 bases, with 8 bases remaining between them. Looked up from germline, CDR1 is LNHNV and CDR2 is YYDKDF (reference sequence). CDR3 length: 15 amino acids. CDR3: CATSRDVGDQETQYF. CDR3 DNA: TGTGCCACCAGCAGAGATGTGGGAGACCAAGAGACCCAGTACTTC.

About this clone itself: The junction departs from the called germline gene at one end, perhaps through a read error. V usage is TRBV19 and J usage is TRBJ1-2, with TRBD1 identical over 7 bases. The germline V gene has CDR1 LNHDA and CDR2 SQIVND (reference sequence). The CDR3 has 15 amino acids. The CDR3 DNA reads TGTGCCAGTAGTCTAGACAGGGAAGATTATGGTGGCTACACCTTC. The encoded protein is CASSLDREDYGGYTF.

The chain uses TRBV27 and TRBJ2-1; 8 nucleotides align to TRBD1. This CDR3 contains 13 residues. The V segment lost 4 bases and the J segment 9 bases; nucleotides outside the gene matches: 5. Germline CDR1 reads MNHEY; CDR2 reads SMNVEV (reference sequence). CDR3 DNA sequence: TGTGCCAGCAGTTCCCTAACAGGGGGTGAGCAGTTCTTC. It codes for CASSSLTGGEQFF.

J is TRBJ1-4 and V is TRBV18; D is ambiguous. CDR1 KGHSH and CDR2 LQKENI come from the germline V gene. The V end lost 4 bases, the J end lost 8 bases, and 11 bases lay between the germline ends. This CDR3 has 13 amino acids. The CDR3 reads CASSRETGEKLFF. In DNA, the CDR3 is TGTGCCAGCTCACGGGAGACCGGGGAAAAACTGTTTTTT.

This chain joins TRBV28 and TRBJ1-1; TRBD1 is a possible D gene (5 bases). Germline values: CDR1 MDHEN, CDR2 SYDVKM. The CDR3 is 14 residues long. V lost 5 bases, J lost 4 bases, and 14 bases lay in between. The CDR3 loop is CASSPPGWGTEAFF. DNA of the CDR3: TGTGCCAGCAGTCCTCCAGGGTGGGGCACTGAAGCTTTCTTT.

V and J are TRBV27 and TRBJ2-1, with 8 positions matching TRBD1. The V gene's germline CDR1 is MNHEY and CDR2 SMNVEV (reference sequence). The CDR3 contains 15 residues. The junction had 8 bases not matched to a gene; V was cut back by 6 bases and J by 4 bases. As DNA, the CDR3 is TGTGCCAGCAGATTGAGGACAGGGAAGTACAATGAGCAGTTCTTC. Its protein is CASRLRTGKYNEQFF.

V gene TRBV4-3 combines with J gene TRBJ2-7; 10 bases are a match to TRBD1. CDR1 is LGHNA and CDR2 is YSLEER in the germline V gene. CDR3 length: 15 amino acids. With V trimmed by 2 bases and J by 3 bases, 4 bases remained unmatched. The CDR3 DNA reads TGCGCCAGCAGCCAATCCCGGACAGGGGGCTACGAGCAGTACTTC. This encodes CASSQSRTGGYEQYF.

CDR3 coding DNA: TGTGCCAGCAGCGGTGGCAGGAACACTGAAGCTTTCTTT. Translating it yields CASSGGRNTEAFF. The rearrangement links TRBV9 to TRBJ1-1, with no clear D. V lost 3 bases to trimming and J lost 1 base, with 7 bases between them. The CDR3 is made up of 13 amino acids. The V gene's germline CDR1 is SGDLS and CDR2 YYNGEE.

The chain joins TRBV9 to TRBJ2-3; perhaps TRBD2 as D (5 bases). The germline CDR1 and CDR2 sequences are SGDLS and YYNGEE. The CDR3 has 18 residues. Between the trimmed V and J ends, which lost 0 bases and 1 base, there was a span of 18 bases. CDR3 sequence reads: CASSVGEAAPTGTDTQYF. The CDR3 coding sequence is TGTGCCAGCAGCGTAGGGGAAGCGGCCCCGACCGGCACAGATACGCAGTATTTT.

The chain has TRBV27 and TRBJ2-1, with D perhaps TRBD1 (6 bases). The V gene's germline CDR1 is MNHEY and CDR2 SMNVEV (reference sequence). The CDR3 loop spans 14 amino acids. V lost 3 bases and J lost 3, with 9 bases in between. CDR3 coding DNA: TGTGCCAGCAGTTTCTCAGGGGACTACAATGAGCAGTTCTTC. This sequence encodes CASSFSGDYNEQFF.

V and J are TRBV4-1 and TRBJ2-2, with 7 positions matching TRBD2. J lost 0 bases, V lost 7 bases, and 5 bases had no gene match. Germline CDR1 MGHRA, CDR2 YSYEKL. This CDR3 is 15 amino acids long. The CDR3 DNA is TGCGCCAGCAATAGGGAGGGTTCGAACACCGGGGAGCTGTTTTTT. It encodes CASNREGSNTGELFF.

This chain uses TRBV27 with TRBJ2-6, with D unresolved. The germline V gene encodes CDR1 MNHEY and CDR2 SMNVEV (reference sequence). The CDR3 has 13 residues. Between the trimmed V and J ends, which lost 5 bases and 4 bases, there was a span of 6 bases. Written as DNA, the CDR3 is TGTGCCAGCAGTCCAGCGGGGGCCAACGTCCTGACTTTC. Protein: CASSPAGANVLTF.

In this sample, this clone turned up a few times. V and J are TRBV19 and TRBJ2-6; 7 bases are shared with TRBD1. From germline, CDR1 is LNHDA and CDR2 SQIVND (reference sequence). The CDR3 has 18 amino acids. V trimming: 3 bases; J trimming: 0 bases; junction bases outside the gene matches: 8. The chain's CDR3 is CASSMRTGRFSGANVLTF. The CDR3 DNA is TGTGCCAGTAGTATGCGGACAGGACGCTTCTCTGGGGCCAACGTCCTGACTTTC.

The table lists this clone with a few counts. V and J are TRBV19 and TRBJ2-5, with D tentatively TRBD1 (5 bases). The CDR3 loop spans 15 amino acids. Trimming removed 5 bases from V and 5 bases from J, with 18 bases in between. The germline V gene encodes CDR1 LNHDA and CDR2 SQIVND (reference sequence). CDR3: CASSPSGGAWETQYF. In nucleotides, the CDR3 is TGTGCCAGTAGTCCGTCCGGTGGGGCGTGGGAGACCCAGTACTTC.

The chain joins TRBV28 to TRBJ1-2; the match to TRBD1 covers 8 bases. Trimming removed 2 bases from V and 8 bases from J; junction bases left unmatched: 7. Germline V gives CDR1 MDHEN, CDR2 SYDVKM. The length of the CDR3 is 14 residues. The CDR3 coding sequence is TGTGCCAGCAGTTTACAGGGGGCGTTAGGAGGCTACACCTTC. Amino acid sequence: CASSLQGALGGYTF.

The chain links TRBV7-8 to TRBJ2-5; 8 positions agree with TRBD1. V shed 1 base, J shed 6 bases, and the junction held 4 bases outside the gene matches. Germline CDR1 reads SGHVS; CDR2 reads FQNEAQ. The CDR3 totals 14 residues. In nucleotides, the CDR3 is TGTGCCAGCAGCTTAGTCACAGGGGGGAAGACCCAGTACTTC. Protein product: CASSLVTGGKTQYF.

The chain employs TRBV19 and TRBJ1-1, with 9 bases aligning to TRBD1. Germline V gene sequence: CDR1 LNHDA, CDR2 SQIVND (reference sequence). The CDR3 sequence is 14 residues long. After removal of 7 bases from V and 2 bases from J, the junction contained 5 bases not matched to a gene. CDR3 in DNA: TGTGCCAGTACCGGGACAGGGAGAAACACTGAAGCTTTCTTT. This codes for CASTGTGRNTEAFF.

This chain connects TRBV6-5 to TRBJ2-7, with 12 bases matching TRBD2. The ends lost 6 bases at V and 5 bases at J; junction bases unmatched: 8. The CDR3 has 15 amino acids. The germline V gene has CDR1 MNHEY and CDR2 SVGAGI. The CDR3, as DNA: TGTGCCAGCAGCCTGACTAGCGGGAGCTTCCACGAGCAGTACTTC. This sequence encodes CASSLTSGSFHEQYF.

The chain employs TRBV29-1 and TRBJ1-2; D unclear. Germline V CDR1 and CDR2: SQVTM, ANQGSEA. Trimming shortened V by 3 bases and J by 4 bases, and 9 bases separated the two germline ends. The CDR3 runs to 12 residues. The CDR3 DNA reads TGCAGCGTTGAGGCTGGGAGCTATGGCTACACCTTC. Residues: CSVEAGSYGYTF.

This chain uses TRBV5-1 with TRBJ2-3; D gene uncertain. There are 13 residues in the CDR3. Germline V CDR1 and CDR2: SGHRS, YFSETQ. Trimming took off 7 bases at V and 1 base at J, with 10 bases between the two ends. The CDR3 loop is CASRELGTDTQYF. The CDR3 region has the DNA TGCGCCAGCCGTGAACTCGGCACAGATACGCAGTATTTT.

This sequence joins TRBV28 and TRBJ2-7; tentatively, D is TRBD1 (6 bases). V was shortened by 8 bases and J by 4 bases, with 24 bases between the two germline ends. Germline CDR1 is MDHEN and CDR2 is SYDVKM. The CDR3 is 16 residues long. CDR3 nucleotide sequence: TGTGCCAGCTACTCGGGCGAACCGGGACACCGTTACGAGCAGTACTTC. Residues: CASYSGEPGHRYEQYF.

The CDR3 DNA follows: TGTGCCAGCAGTGAATGGGCCAGCCCCTACGAGCAGTACTTC. Translation gives CASSEWASPYEQYF. The rearrangement uses TRBV6-1 and TRBJ2-7; D is unresolved. CDR1 MNHNS and CDR2 SASEGT come from the germline V gene. The CDR3 has 14 residues. Trimming cost V 2 bases and J 2 bases, with 10 bases left between them.